The clone carrying this TCR beta chain occurred a few times. What it recognizes is unknown. Assay used: immunoSEQ multiplex PCR; TCRdb lists only in-frame clones, some missing. The sample carries 35,000 to 45,000 clones, under 90% recorded once. This sample is part of a study of CD4 T cells in relation to SARS-CoV-2 and coronaviruses. Study-level points and caveats: Monoreactive clones expanded significantly more to SARS-CoV-2 than crossreactive clones did.

The CDR3 runs to 15 residues. The V gene's germline CDR1 is MNHEY and CDR2 SVGEGT. The germline V and J ends were trimmed by 3 bases and 4 bases, with 13 bases remaining between them. The sequence was obtained from an adult with COVID-19. The sample was naive CD4+ T cells from PBMCs, cultured in vitro. Subset reported: naive CD4+ T cells isolated by negative enrichment. The chain employs TRBV6-2 or TRBV6-3 and TRBJ1-3; D not resolved. Here the CDR3 DNA reads TGTGCCAGCAGTTATTCCCGACGCGTGGGAAACACCATATATTTT. Protein product: CASSYSRRVGNTIYF.